A single sample is the source of the 12 T cell receptor beta chains below, sequenced in a study of a mutant IDH1 vaccine in newly diagnosed glioma. Generated by immunoSEQ multiplex PCR, the TCRdb table keeps only in-frame clones and is missing some. Altogether around 60,000 clones are present, around 92% being singletons, with the ten largest covering 2.6%. Time point in this sample: baseline, week 1 (first vaccination visit). Treatment: pre-vaccination baseline after standard-of-care therapy. The source material was PBMCs, sampled from a glioma patient treated with radiotherapy, temozolomide or both. The receptor source for this set is a man in his fifties with glioma.

This chain joins TRBV29-1 and TRBJ2-1; the D gene could be TRBD1 or TRBD2 (6 bases each). V lost 4 bases and J lost 8, with 9 bases in between. The CDR3 is 11 amino acids. Germline CDR1 and CDR2: SQVTM and ANQGSEA. The CDR3: CSVVGGHEQFF. The CDR3 DNA reads as TGCAGCGTTGTTGGGGGGCATGAGCAGTTCTTC.

The rearrangement uses TRBV7-8 and TRBJ2-5; D perhaps matches TRBD1 (6 bases). CDR1 and CDR2 (germline): SGHVS, FQNEAQ. This CDR3 has 15 amino acids. Trimming took 4 bases from V and 5 from J, leaving 17 bases between them. The CDR3 bases are TGTGCCAGCAGCTCCGGACAGTCTGGCCAGGAGACCCAGTACTTC. This sequence encodes CASSSGQSGQETQYF.

The chain's CDR3 is CSVGQGKSSTGELFF. The CDR3 DNA sequence: TGCAGCGTTGGACAGGGAAAAAGCAGCACCGGGGAGCTGTTTTTT. V usage is TRBV29-1 and J usage is TRBJ2-2; 7 bases agree with TRBD1. CDR3 length: 15 amino acids. CDR1 SQVTM and CDR2 ANQGSEA come from the germline V gene. J gave up 4 bases and V 4 bases, and 9 bases lay outside the gene matches.

CDR3 residues: CASSMGQSYGYTF. The CDR3 nucleotides are TGCGCCAGCAGCATGGGACAGAGCTATGGCTACACCTTC. J is TRBJ1-2 and V is TRBV5-1; 7 bases are a match to TRBD1. Losses at the gene ends were 4 bases for V and 4 bases for J; bases not matched to a gene: 4. The length of the CDR3 is 13 residues. From germline, CDR1 is SGHRS and CDR2 YFSETQ.

The chain joins TRBV7-6 to TRBJ2-3, with TRBD2 as a possible D gene (7 bases). The V gene lost 0 bases and the J gene lost 4 bases, with 11 bases spanning the gap. The CDR3 contains 15 residues. In germline, CDR1 is SGHVS, CDR2 FNYEAQ. CDR3 amino acids: CASSLAGGPSDTQYF. The CDR3 coding sequence is TGTGCCAGCAGCTTAGCGGGGGGGCCGTCAGATACGCAGTATTTT.

J is TRBJ2-7 and V is TRBV7-3, with D perhaps matching TRBD2 (7 bases). This CDR3 comprises 14 residues. Germline V gene data show CDR1 as SGHTA and CDR2 as FQGTGA. V lost 4 bases and J lost 4, with 14 bases in between. In DNA, the CDR3 is TGTGCCAGCAGCTGGGGAGGGGGGGGTTACGAGCAGTACTTC. Its protein product is CASSWGGGGYEQYF.

V is TRBV7-9 and J is TRBJ1-2; TRBD1 agrees at 7 bases. Germline loops: CDR1 SEHNR, CDR2 FQNEAQ (reference sequence). The CDR3 sequence is 13 residues long. V lost 5 bases and J lost 4; bases outside the gene matches: 4. The CDR3 DNA reads as TGTGCCAGCAGCCCGGGGACAGCCTATGGCTACACCTTC. This translates into CASSPGTAYGYTF.

This clone was detected a few times. The gene calls are TRBV2 and TRBJ2-5; tentatively, D is TRBD2 (7 bases). V lost 4 bases and J lost 2, with 11 bases in between. This CDR3 has 14 amino acids. Germline lookup yields CDR1 SNHLY and CDR2 FYNNEI. CDR3 protein: CASSVAGAQETQYF. The CDR3 DNA reads as TGTGCCAGCAGTGTTGCGGGGGCACAAGAGACCCAGTACTTC. The complete variable domain, with remaining parts taken from reference TRBV2 and TRBJ2-5, reads EPEVTQTPSHQVTQMGQEVILRCVPISNHLYFYWYRQILGQKVEFLVSFYNNEISEKSEIFDDQFSVERPDGSNFTLKIRSTKLEDSAMYFCASSVAGAQETQYFGPGTRLLVL.

The J gene is TRBJ2-1, the V gene TRBV10-2, with 10 bases aligning to TRBD2. Trimming took 3 bases from V and 0 from J; bases not matched to a gene: 5. The CDR3 spans 17 residues. Germline assignment: CDR1 WSHSY and CDR2 SAAADI. The CDR3 protein is CASSDVAGGFSYNEQFF. CDR3 in DNA: TGCGCCAGCAGTGATGTAGCGGGAGGTTTCTCCTACAATGAGCAGTTCTTC.

V and J are TRBV27 and TRBJ2-7; TRBD2 is a possible D gene (5 bases). The V end lost 1 base, the J end lost 2 bases, and 12 bases lay between the germline ends. The V gene's germline CDR1 is MNHEY and CDR2 SMNVEV (reference sequence). This CDR3 is 15 amino acids long. The CDR3: CASSLFWGDTYEQYF. As DNA, the CDR3 is TGTGCCAGCAGTTTATTCTGGGGAGATACCTACGAGCAGTACTTC.

V is TRBV2 and J is TRBJ1-5; no firm D call. This CDR3 is 15 amino acids long. V was trimmed by 6 bases and J by 0 bases, leaving 12 bases between them. The germline V gene encodes CDR1 SNHLY and CDR2 FYNNEI. The CDR3 loop is CASSPAEYSNQPQHF. CDR3 DNA: TGTGCCAGCAGCCCCGCCGAATATAGCAATCAGCCCCAGCATTTT.

The genes are TRBV7-2 and TRBJ1-6; D remains ambiguous. The germline V and J ends were trimmed by 6 bases and 0 bases, with 6 bases remaining between them. This CDR3 has 14 amino acids. Looked up from germline, CDR1 is SGHTA and CDR2 is FQGNSA. The CDR3 loop is CASSQSSYNSPLHF. CDR3 nucleotide sequence: TGTGCCAGCAGTCAGAGCTCCTATAATTCACCCCTCCACTTT.